This T cell receptor (beta chain) originates from a study of cytomegalovirus exposure and HLA in healthy donors. On this clone: Its matching antigen is unknown.

PCR involved 60 Vbeta and 13 Jbeta primers. Data came from immunoSEQ multiplex PCR; TCRdb stores just in-frame clones and leaves some out. The profile shows some 150,000 clones, roughly 80% of them singletons. Germline-derived CDR1 and CDR2 are SQVTM and ANQGSEA. The CDR3 is 13 amino acids. Trimming shortened V by 3 bases and J by 4 bases, and 12 bases separated the two germline ends. Study results and limitations: In most subjects, TCR beta sequences reportedly gave accurate predictions of HLA-A and HLA-B alleles. Per a later analysis, HLA-associated TCR beta chains showed more clonal expansion than other, equally common TCR beta chains.

Material for sequencing was PBMCs. The TCR originated in a female donor in good health and CMV-seronegative. The chain couples TRBV29-1 to TRBJ1-2; D is unclear. Here the CDR3 DNA reads TGCAGCGTTGATGCGGGCTCCACCTATGGCTACACCTTC. The encoded protein is CSVDAGSTYGYTF. Filled out from reference TRBV29-1 and TRBJ1-2, the complete variable domain reads SAVISQKPSRDICQRGTSLTIQCQVDSQVTMMFWYRQQPGQSLTLIATANQGSEATYESGFVIDKFPISRPNLTFSTLTVSNMSPEDSSIYLCSVDAGSTYGYTFGSGTRLTVV.